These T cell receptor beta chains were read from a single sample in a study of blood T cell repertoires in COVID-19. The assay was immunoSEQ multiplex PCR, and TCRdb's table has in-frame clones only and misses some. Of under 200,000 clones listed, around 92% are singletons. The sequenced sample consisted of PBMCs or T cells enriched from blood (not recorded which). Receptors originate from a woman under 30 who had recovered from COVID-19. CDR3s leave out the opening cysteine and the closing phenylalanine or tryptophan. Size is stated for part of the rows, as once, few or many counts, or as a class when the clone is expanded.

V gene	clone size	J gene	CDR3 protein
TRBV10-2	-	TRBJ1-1	ASSGEGSLEAF
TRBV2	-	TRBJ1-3	ASSERGTGFGNTIY
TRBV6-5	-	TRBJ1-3	ASSTGTAGNTIY
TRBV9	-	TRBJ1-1	ASSRGLGEAF
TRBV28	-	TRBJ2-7	ASSFQGGASEQY
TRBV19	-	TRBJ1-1	ASSITWQGGAWQAF
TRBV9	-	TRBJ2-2	ARGGAGSGELF
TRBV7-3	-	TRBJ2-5	ASSLTRGETQY
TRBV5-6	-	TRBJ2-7	ASSPVGTLYEQY
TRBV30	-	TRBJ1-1	AWRPTGTGVPEAF
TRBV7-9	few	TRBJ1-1	ASSPRFLGTEAF
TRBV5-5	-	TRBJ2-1	ASNGEDLRYNEQF
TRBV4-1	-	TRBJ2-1	ASSQVDRPGRF
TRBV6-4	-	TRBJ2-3	ASSDSSSGGGTDTQY
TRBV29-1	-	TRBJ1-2	SVRDWDYGYT
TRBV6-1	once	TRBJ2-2	ASSPTSTGELF
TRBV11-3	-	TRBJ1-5	ASSWGEQPQH
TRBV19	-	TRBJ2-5	ASSRGQEETQY
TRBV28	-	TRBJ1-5	ASSTTVYSNQPQH
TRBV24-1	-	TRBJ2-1	ATSSIATDNEQF
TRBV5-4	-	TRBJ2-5	ASSLKRGAGETQY
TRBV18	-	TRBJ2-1	ASSPSPSVAEQF
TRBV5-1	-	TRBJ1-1	ASSFNGVLTEAF
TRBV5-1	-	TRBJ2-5	ASRQQETQY
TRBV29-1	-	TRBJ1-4	SVRGRIPDEKLF
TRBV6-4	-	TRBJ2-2	ASSRRAENTGELF
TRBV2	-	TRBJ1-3	ASSDRDSGNTIY
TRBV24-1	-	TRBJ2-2	ATSDFGTGNTGELF
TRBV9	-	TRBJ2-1	ASSSGTSGGDEQF
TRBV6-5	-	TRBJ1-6	ASSYSETGWNSPLH
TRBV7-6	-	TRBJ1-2	ASSPYLGGNYGYT
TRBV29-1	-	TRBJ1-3	SVEDTGNTIY
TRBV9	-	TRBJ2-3	ASRGPGTDTQY
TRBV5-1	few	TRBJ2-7	ASSWGQGITYEQY
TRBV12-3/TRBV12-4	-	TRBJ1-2	ASSSGETDGYT